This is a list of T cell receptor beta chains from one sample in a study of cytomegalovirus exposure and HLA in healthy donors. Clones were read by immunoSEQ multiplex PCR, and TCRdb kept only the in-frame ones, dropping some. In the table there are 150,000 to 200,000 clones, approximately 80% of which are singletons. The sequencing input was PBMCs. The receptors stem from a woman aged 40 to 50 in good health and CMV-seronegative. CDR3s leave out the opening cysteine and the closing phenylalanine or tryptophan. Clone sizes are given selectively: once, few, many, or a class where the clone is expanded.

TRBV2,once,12,ASSGQGLLYGYT
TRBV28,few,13,ASSLSPGSSYGYT
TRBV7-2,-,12,ASSLRQGLYEQY
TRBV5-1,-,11,ASSYRGPGELF
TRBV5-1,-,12,ASSVGQGAGEQF
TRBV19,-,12,ASRLQGATGELF
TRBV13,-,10,ASSQRGETQY
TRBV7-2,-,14,ASSDRGLSGANVLT
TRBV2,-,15,ASSDVRRTRIYNEQF
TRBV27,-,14,ASRETGASSGNTIY
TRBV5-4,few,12,ASSSRGPQETQY
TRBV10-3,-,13,AISSFTGGAYEQY
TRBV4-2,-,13,ASSQEGFEGYGYT
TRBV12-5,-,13,ASGLLLGRIYGYT
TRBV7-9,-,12,ASSFDRGPYEQY
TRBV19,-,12,ASSSSGSTDTQY
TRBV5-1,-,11,ASSRLERDTQY
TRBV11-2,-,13,ASSLSAPMNTEAF
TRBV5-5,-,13,ASSPGGRKNTEAF
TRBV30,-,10,AWSPSNTEAF
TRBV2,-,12,ASSVGGRAYEQY
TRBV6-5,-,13,ASSYSGLISYEQY
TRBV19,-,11,ASSLRGLREQY
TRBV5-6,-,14,AGSWRPDRQNTEAF
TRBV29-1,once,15,SVEDLETGVSYNEQF
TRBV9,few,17,ASSVGARGRGGGENEQF
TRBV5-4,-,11,ASSLGTGIGYT
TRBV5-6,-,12,ASAIREVGNTIY